This TCR beta chain is from a study of identical twins. Points from the study as a whole: Shared out-of-frame alpha sequences (those common to twins) showed excess low generation probability. Invariant cells of the MAIT and iNKT types might have partly distorted the zero-insertion analyses.

TCRdb used MiXCR to reprocess the 5' RACE reads, holding one entry per CDR3 protein. Seen here are under 350,000 distinct CDR3 sequences, roughly 10% observed once, and the top ten hold around 7.1%. As regards this clonotype: Its antigen remains unknown.

Trimming removed 0 bases at V and 0 bases at J, with 12 bases between. The germline gives CDR1 LGHNA, CDR2 YSLEER. The CDR3 sequence is 17 residues long. These sequences were also reported in another study, on yellow fever vaccine responses in identical twins. In that study: Convergence reportedly seemed to mark part of the twins' vaccine T cell response, with personalization marking the rest.

Sequencing input: CD8+ T cells sorted from blood. The chain has TRBV4-3 and TRBJ1-3; D is unresolved. The receptor's source is a woman aged 18 to 35 in good health. CDR3 sequence: CASSQDLPTSSGNTIYF. The CDR3 DNA reads TGCGCCAGCAGCCAAGATTTGCCCACGAGCTCTGGAAACACCATATATTTT.